This T cell receptor beta chain was captured in a study of OX40 agonist ivuxolimab in advanced cancers. The ends lost 5 bases at V and 0 bases at J; junction bases unmatched: 6. There are 17 residues in the CDR3. Per germline, CDR1 SGHTA and CDR2 FQGNSA. Clones were sequenced by immunoSEQ multiplex PCR, and TCRdb holds only the in-frame ones, with some missing. Of around 72,000 clones in the sample, roughly nine tenths were seen once. Autoimmune disease history or systemic immunosuppression barred patients. This chain connects TRBV7-2 to TRBJ1-6, with TRBD1 matching 8 bases. Sequenced here: CD4+ or CD8+ T cells sorted from blood, sampled in a trial of the OX40 agonist ivuxolimab. The TCR originated in an adult with an advanced solid tumor such as melanoma, head and neck, liver or kidney cancer. The CDR3 protein is CASSRDRTTSYNSPLHF. The CDR3 bases are TGTGCCAGCAGCCGGGACAGGACTACCTCCTATAATTCACCCCTCCACTTT.